The 18 T cell receptor beta chains below all came from one sample that was sequenced in a study of blood T cell repertoires in COVID-19 (TCRdb year 2020). Library preparation was by the immunoSEQ multiplex PCR assay. The clones in this table, taken by TCRdb from immuneACCESS, are in-frame only. Not every clone is retained; where verified, under half of the shortfall comes from an unresolved V gene, and the cause of the rest is unknown. Here the sample has 30,000 to 40,000 clones; about 75% occur a single time. Clones ranked in the top ten supply roughly 14% of the sample. The sample consisted of peripheral blood. These receptors originate from an elderly man with active or convalescent COVID-19.

This chain connects TRBV11-3 to TRBJ1-1, with D hard to call. V lost 3 bases to trimming and J lost 5 bases, with 7 bases between them. Germline CDR1 is SGHNT and CDR2 is YENEEA. The CDR3 sequence is 12 residues long. The CDR3 loop is CASSFGGTEAFF. CDR3 nucleotide sequence: TGTGCCAGCAGCTTCGGAGGGACTGAAGCTTTCTTT. The variable domain in full, completed from reference TRBV11-3 and TRBJ1-1, reads EAGVVQSPRYKIIEKKQPVAFWCNPISGHNTLYWYLQNLGQGPELLIRYENEEAVDDSQLPKDRFSAERLKGVDSTLKIQPAELGDSAVYLCASSFGGTEAFFGQGTRLTVV.

This chain uses TRBV28 with TRBJ2-4; no reliable D call. Deletions cut 2 bases from V and 9 bases from J, with 14 bases between. Germline V gene lookup returns CDR1 MDHEN and CDR2 SYDVKM. The CDR3 contains 14 residues. This CDR3 reads CASSLLREASIQYF. CDR3 bases: TGTGCCAGCAGTTTACTGCGTGAGGCCAGCATTCAGTACTTC.

This clone was seen only a few times. The chain combines TRBV14 with TRBJ1-2; no clear D gene. This CDR3 has 18 amino acids. Germline V gene data show CDR1 as SGHDN and CDR2 as FVKESK. V was shortened by 2 bases and J by 1 base, with 20 bases between the two germline ends. The CDR3 protein is CASSQSWQERIHNYGYTF. The CDR3 bases are TGTGCCAGCAGCCAAAGTTGGCAGGAACGAATTCATAACTATGGCTACACCTTC.

In nucleotides, the CDR3 is TGTGCCAGCAGTGATGGGAGGAATGAGCAGTTCTTC. Translating it yields CASSDGRNEQFF. V gene TRBV2 combines with J gene TRBJ2-1; maybe TRBD2 (6 bases). There are 12 residues in the CDR3. Germline V CDR1 and CDR2: SNHLY, FYNNEI. The germline V and J ends were trimmed by 3 bases and 7 bases, with 7 bases remaining between them.

The chain employs TRBV24-1 and TRBJ2-3, with 7 bases identical to TRBD1. With 9 bases clipped from V and 3 bases from J, the junction kept 11 bases outside the gene matches. Per the germline V gene, CDR1 is KGHDR and CDR2 is SFDVKD. This CDR3 spans 15 amino acids. The CDR3 nucleotides are TGTGCCACCTCTTCCCAGGGGGTGTCAACAGATACGCAGTATTTT. Encoded protein: CATSSQGVSTDTQYF.

The J gene is TRBJ1-2, the V gene TRBV28, with D possibly TRBD1 on 6 matching bases. Germline V lookup: CDR1 MDHEN, CDR2 SYDVKM. This CDR3 has 13 residues. Trimming stripped 5 bases from V and 4 bases from J, with 11 bases between. The CDR3 DNA reads as TGTGCCAGCAGTCGGACAGTCTTCTATGGCTACACCTTC. As protein: CASSRTVFYGYTF.

This clone appeared a single time. The V and J genes are TRBV3-1 (or the pseudogene TRBV3-2) and TRBJ2-7, with D maybe TRBD1 (6 bases). The germline V gene encodes CDR1 LGHDT and CDR2 YNNKEL (reference sequence). The CDR3 runs 15 residues. The V gene lost 3 bases and the J gene lost 2 bases, with 14 bases spanning the gap. DNA of the CDR3: TGTGCCAGCAGCCAGCGACGGCAGGGGCCCTACGAGCAGTACTTC. This codes for CASSQRRQGPYEQYF.

The rearrangement uses TRBV20-1 and TRBJ1-2; no reliable D call. CDR3 length equals 10 residues. V lost 3 bases and J 9 bases, leaving 8 bases between the germline ends. Per germline, CDR1 DFQATT and CDR2 SNEGSKA (reference sequence). CDR3 residues: CSARTTRYTF. In DNA, the CDR3 is TGCAGTGCTAGGACGACACGCTACACCTTC.

The V call is TRBV10-3, the J call TRBJ2-1; the match to TRBD2 covers 10 bases. The CDR3 runs to 17 residues. With 3 bases clipped from V and 4 bases from J, the junction kept 9 bases outside the gene matches. The germline CDR1 and CDR2 sequences are ENHRY and SYGVKD. CDR3 nucleotides: TGTGCCATCAGTGAAGGAGAAACTAGCGGGACTTACAATGAGCAGTTCTTC. It encodes CAISEGETSGTYNEQFF.

This chain uses TRBV27 with TRBJ2-1; D unclear. The length of the CDR3 is 13 residues. V was trimmed by 0 bases and J by 4 bases, leaving 4 bases between them. Per the germline V gene, CDR1 is MNHEY and CDR2 is SMNVEV (reference sequence). The DNA for the CDR3 is TGTGCCAGCAGTTTATCCAGTTACAATGAGCAGTTCTTC. Protein product: CASSLSSYNEQFF.

The V call is TRBV5-1, the J call TRBJ2-1; a weak D match, TRBD2 (5 bases). Looked up from germline, CDR1 is SGHRS and CDR2 is YFSETQ. The V end was cut by 1 base, the J end by 8 bases, with 13 bases between. The CDR3 sequence is 14 residues long. The CDR3 DNA reads as TGCGCCAGCAGCTTGACCGCTAGCAAGGATGAGCAGTTCTTC. Its translation: CASSLTASKDEQFF.

The chain is built from TRBV6-5 and TRBJ1-1; 7 bases map to TRBD1. With 6 bases clipped from V and 4 bases from J, the junction kept 8 bases outside the gene matches. Germline assignment: CDR1 MNHEY and CDR2 SVGAGI. The CDR3 extends over 14 amino acids. The CDR3 here is CASRDAGGGTEAFF. DNA for the CDR3: TGTGCCAGCAGGGACGCAGGGGGAGGCACTGAAGCTTTCTTT.

The J gene is TRBJ2-5, the V gene TRBV10-1, with D tentatively TRBD1 (5 bases). Trimming left V 0 bases short and J 2 bases short, with 7 bases between. The length of the CDR3 is 14 residues. Germline V gives CDR1 WNHNN, CDR2 SYGVQD (reference sequence). The CDR3 is CASSESPGQETQYF. CDR3 sequence (DNA): TGCGCCAGCAGTGAGTCGCCAGGGCAAGAGACCCAGTACTTC.

V is TRBV5-1 and J is TRBJ2-3, with TRBD2 matching over 7 bases. Germline CDR1 and CDR2: SGHRS and YFSETQ. The CDR3 is 15 residues long. V trimming: 0 bases; J trimming: 3 bases; junction bases outside the gene matches: 4. The CDR3 DNA is TGCGCCAGCAGCTTGGCGGCGGGAGCGACAGATACGCAGTATTTT. As protein: CASSLAAGATDTQYF.

CDR3 region: CSASRALTEAFF. The DNA of the CDR3 is TGCAGTGCTAGTCGTGCGCTCACTGAAGCTTTCTTT. The J gene is TRBJ1-1, the V gene TRBV20-1; D is unclear. The CDR3 has 12 residues. Between the trimmed V and J ends, which lost 3 bases and 4 bases, there was a span of 9 bases. Germline CDR1 DFQATT, CDR2 SNEGSKA (reference sequence).

The rearrangement links TRBV6-5 to TRBJ1-4; D uncertain. The CDR3 extends over 13 amino acids. In germline, CDR1 is MNHEY, CDR2 SVGAGI. V shed 6 bases and J shed 6 bases, with 11 bases lying between them. CDR3 in amino acids: CASSTIQYEKLFF. The CDR3 bases are TGTGCCAGCAGCACCATTCAGTATGAAAAACTGTTTTTT.

The chain joins TRBV6-1 to TRBJ1-6; 10 bases agree with TRBD1. The CDR3 contains 17 residues. Losses at the gene ends were 4 bases for V and 7 bases for J; bases not matched to a gene: 10. Germline V lookup: CDR1 MNHNS, CDR2 SASEGT. The CDR3 nucleotides are TGTGCCAGCAGTGGACCGGGACAGGGGATGTACAATTCACCCCTCCACTTT. Translating gives CASSGPGQGMYNSPLHF.

The rearrangement joins TRBV25-1 to TRBJ1-2; D possibly corresponds to TRBD1 (5 bases). Germline V gene data show CDR1 as MGHDK and CDR2 as SYGVNS. The CDR3 length is 13 residues. Trimming took 3 bases from V and 3 from J, leaving 8 bases between them. The CDR3 DNA reads TGTGCCAGCAGTGATCCAGGGCACTATGGCTACACCTTC. Translating gives CASSDPGHYGYTF.